Following are 5 T cell receptor beta chains from one sample sequenced in a study of human T cells and chemical hapten exposure. As for time point: patch test 1, 2 weeks after DPC sensitization. Noted treatment: therapeutic diphenylcyclopropenone sensitization with weekly scalp DPC. TCRdb called the RACE reads again in MiXCR, with one record for every CDR3 protein. Of more than 70,000 distinct CDR3 sequences in the sample, over 9.5% are singletons; the top ten hold roughly 3.6%. The sequencing used whole blood, collected in connection with sensitization to the hapten diphenylcyclopropenone (DPC). The receptor set was obtained from a woman aged 60-70 years with alopecia areata. Some clones in this sample may be carry-over from other donors' samples.

The V call is TRBV20-1, the J call TRBJ1-1; possible D gene TRBD1, 6 bases. Trimming removed 2 bases at V and 3 bases at J, with 7 bases between. Germline CDR1 reads DFQATT; CDR2 reads SNEGSKA (reference sequence). The CDR3 contains 12 residues. The CDR3 nucleotides read TGCAGTGCTAGATCAGGGGACACTGAAGCTTTCTTT. It specifies CSARSGDTEAFF.

The gene calls are TRBV6-1 and TRBJ1-6; 7 bases match TRBD1. V was clipped by 3 bases and J by 1 base; unmatched bases: 3. Germline CDR1 is MNHNS and CDR2 is SASEGT. The CDR3 extends over 16 amino acids. CDR3 loop: CASSDIRGSYNSPLHF. The CDR3 nucleotides read TGTGCCAGCAGTGATATCAGGGGGTCCTATAATTCACCCCTCCACTTT.

This clonotype was recorded at least ten times. The chain recombines TRBV2 with TRBJ1-5, with D tentatively TRBD1 (5 bases). Trimming removed 6 bases at V and 0 bases at J, with 15 bases between. The CDR3 is 16 residues long. Germline assignment: CDR1 SNHLY and CDR2 FYNNEI. As DNA, the CDR3 is TGTGCCAGCAGCCTTCACCAGGGTGATAGCAATCAGCCCCAGCATTTT. Amino acid sequence: CASSLHQGDSNQPQHF.

This clonotype was detected many times. The rearrangement uses TRBV19 and TRBJ1-5; D call uncertain. V was shortened by 4 bases and J by 9 bases, with 13 bases between the two germline ends. Per the germline V gene, CDR1 is LNHDA and CDR2 is SQIVND (reference sequence). The CDR3 runs to 13 residues. For the CDR3, the DNA is TGTGCCAGTAGTACCTCTCTCAGGCCGCCCCAGCATTTT. Translation gives CASSTSLRPPQHF.

The sample holds a few counts of this clonotype. V and J are TRBV6-6 and TRBJ1-1, with 9 bases that match TRBD1. This CDR3 region has 14 residues. Germline trimming cut 6 bases from V and 5 bases from J; bases unmatched to any gene: 7. Per germline, CDR1 MNHNY and CDR2 SVGAGI (reference sequence). CDR3 nucleotides: TGTGCCAGCAGGCGGGGGACAGGGTGGACTGAAGCTTTCTTT. Residues: CASRRGTGWTEAFF.